The TCR beta chain under discussion was sequenced for a study of blood T cell repertoires in COVID-19. Looking at the study overall: COVID-19 samples collected from the United States, Italy and Spain covered acute and convalescent phases. T cells, B-cell-depleted T cells, or PBMCs provided the cDNA or gDNA that served as material.

Repertoires were generated with immunoSEQ multiplex PCR, while TCRdb's copy carries only in-frame clones and drops some. The sample consists of a few hundred thousand clones, over 80% of them appearing once. Trimming cost V 1 base and J 8 bases; bases outside gene matches: 15. This CDR3 has 17 amino acids. Looked up from germline, CDR1 is LGHDT and CDR2 is YNNKEL (reference sequence). The cohort comprised adults aged about 18 to 89 years residing in about two dozen US areas. What the recovered Cohort 3 donors had was two negative PCRs, clearance, or symptom resolution. The chain combines TRBV3-1 (or the pseudogene TRBV3-2) with TRBJ1-2, with 8 bases fitting TRBD1. Sequenced material: PBMCs or T cells enriched from blood (not recorded which). The receptor comes from a man under 40 who had recovered from COVID-19. CDR3 sequence (DNA): TGTGCCAGCAGCCAAGGGGACAGGCCTAACACGAAAGACGGCTACACCTTC. The encoded protein is CASSQGDRPNTKDGYTF.